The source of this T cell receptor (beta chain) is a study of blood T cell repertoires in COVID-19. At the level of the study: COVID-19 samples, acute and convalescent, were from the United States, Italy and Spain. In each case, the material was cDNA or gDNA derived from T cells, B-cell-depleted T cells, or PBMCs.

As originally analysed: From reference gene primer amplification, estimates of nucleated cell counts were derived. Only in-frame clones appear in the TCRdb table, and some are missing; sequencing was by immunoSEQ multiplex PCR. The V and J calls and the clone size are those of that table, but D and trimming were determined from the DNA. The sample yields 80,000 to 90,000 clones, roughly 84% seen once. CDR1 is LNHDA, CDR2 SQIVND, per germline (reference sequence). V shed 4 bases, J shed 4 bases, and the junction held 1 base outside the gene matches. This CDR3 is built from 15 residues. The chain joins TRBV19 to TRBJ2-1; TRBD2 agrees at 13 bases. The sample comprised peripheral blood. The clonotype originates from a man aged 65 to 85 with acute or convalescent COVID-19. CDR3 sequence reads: CASSTTSGGYNEQFF. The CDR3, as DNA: TGTGCCAGTAGTACGACTAGCGGGGGGTACAATGAGCAGTTCTTC.